Listed here are 7 T cell receptor beta chains from one sample, sequenced in a study of cytotoxic CD8 clonotypes in ibrutinib-treated CLL. The protocol was immunoSEQ multiplex PCR, while the TCRdb copy is restricted to in-frame clones and leaves out a portion. Among roughly 180,000 clones, approximately 72% were seen once, and the ten largest hold under 15%. The specimen was PBMCs, collected after 24 months of ibrutinib treatment. The origin of the receptors is a human donor with chronic lymphocytic leukemia.

The chain is built from TRBV7-6 and TRBJ2-3, with no clear D. Trimming removed 5 bases from V and 3 bases from J, with 12 bases in between. Per the germline V gene, CDR1 is SGHVS and CDR2 is FNYEAQ. This CDR3 has 14 residues. The CDR3 is CASSPRTNTDTQYF. DNA of the CDR3: TGTGCCAGCAGCCCGAGGACCAATACAGATACGCAGTATTTT.

The chain uses TRBV4-1 and TRBJ2-7; either TRBD1 or TRBD2 may fit D (5 bases each). This CDR3 is built from 13 residues. The germline CDR1 and CDR2 sequences are MGHRA and YSYEKL. The V gene lost 4 bases and the J gene lost 6 bases, with 13 bases spanning the gap. The CDR3 reads CASSPPGRGEQYF. Here the CDR3 DNA reads TGCGCCAGCAGCCCCCCGGGACGAGGCGAGCAGTACTTC.

The chain uses TRBV19 and TRBJ1-2; 8 bases are a match to TRBD1. The length of the CDR3 is 13 residues. In germline, CDR1 is LNHDA, CDR2 SQIVND (reference sequence). J was trimmed by 6 bases and V by 6 bases; bases with no gene match: 6. CDR3 in DNA: TGTGCCAGTAGAAAGGGACAGGACGATGGCTACACCTTC. Protein: CASRKGQDDGYTF. The variable domain in full, completed from reference TRBV19 and TRBJ1-2, reads DGGITQSPKYLFRKEGQNVTLSCEQNLNHDAMYWYRQDPGQGLRLIYYSQIVNDFQKGDIAEGYSVSREKKESFPLTVTSAQKNPTAFYLCASRKGQDDGYTFGSGTRLTVV.

In nucleotides, the CDR3 is TGTGCCAGCAGCTTAGTAGCGGGAAGCTCCTACAATGAGCAGTTCTTC. This encodes CASSLVAGSSYNEQFF. The chain carries TRBV11-2 and TRBJ2-1; the match to TRBD2 covers 8 bases. The CDR3 spans 16 residues. In germline, CDR1 is SGHAT, CDR2 FQNNGV. J lost 0 bases, V lost 1 base, and 2 bases had no gene match. The complete variable domain, with remaining parts taken from reference TRBV11-2 and TRBJ2-1, reads EAGVAQSPRYKIIEKRQSVAFWCNPISGHATLYWYQQILGQGPKLLIQFQNNGVVDDSQLPKDRFSAERLKGVDSTLKIQPAKLEDSAVYLCASSLVAGSSYNEQFFGPGTRLTVL.

The V call is TRBV11-1, the J call TRBJ2-7; the D is unclear. The V gene's germline CDR1 is SGHAT and CDR2 FQDESV (reference sequence). Trimming shortened V by 2 bases and J by 3 bases, and 11 bases separated the two germline ends. The CDR3 is 14 amino acids. In DNA, the CDR3 is TGTGCCAGCAGCTTACTCTCAGGAGACTACGAGCAGTACTTC. Its translation: CASSLLSGDYEQYF.

This clone was recorded a few times. This chain uses TRBV5-8 with TRBJ2-7, with 12 bases that match TRBD2. CDR3 length: 14 amino acids. Trimming took 7 bases from V and 4 from J; bases not matched to a gene: 6. CDR1 and CDR2 from the germline V gene are SGHTS and YDEGEE. In nucleotides, the CDR3 is TGTGCCAGCGCGGCACTAGCGGGAGGTTACGAGCAGTACTTC. Translation gives CASAALAGGYEQYF.

V is TRBV6-5 and J is TRBJ2-7; the D gene is possibly TRBD1 (5 bases). The V gene lost 8 bases and the J gene lost 1 base, with 12 bases spanning the gap. CDR3 length: 13 residues. CDR1 and CDR2 from the germline V gene are MNHEY and SVGAGI. The CDR3 DNA reads as TGTGCCAGCTTTACGACAGATTCCTACGAGCAGTACTTC. Protein: CASFTTDSYEQYF.